This record concerns one T cell receptor (beta chain) sequence. The antigen is unknown. This sample is part of a study of regulatory T cells in long-lasting Graves disease. General study results and limits: Persistent disease samples used TRBV28, TRBJ1-2 and TRBJ2-5 preferentially.

Time point described: persistent/refractory GD, antithyroid drugs over 5 years with positive TRAb. The TCR library used RNA extracted from PBMCs. The authors diagnosed Graves' disease using American Thyroid Association guidelines. Germline loops: CDR1 SGHTA, CDR2 FQGNSA. There are 15 residues in the CDR3. V was clipped by 5 bases and J by 5 bases, with 18 bases between them. Combining iRepertoire HTBI primers with Arm-PCR of CDR3 regions, the authors built TCR beta libraries. MiXCR, applied by TCRdb to the multiplex PCR reads, yields one record per CDR3 protein. The sample consists of around 430,000 distinct CDR3 sequences, around a fifth of them appearing once.

Sequences were derived from peripheral blood mononuclear cells (PBMCs), sampled when the disease was refractory, from a patient treated with antithyroid drugs. This clonotype was obtained from a female donor with Graves disease. This chain joins TRBV7-2 and TRBJ1-2; a weak D match, TRBD1 (6 bases). The CDR3 here is CASSLTDSRLYGYTF. CDR3 sequence (DNA): TGTGCCAGCAGCCTCACGGACAGCCGCCTTTATGGCTACACCTTC.